The subject of this entry is one T cell receptor beta chain. The entry originates in a study of blood T cells in healthy people across ages. With a J-beta primer mix and a sample-barcoded 5' primer, a second PCR ran roughly 7 to 11 cycles. MiXCR, applied by TCRdb to the 5' RACE reads, yields one record per CDR3 protein. The sample lists over a million distinct CDR3 sequences; roughly 59% were seen once. Germline V gives CDR1 MGHRA, CDR2 YSYEKL. The CDR3 is 15 residues long. V was clipped by 2 bases and J by 1 base, with 12 bases between them. Sequencing was performed on blood. This clonotype was sampled from a man aged 18-30 years in good health. The chain links TRBV4-1 to TRBJ2-7, with a weak D call TRBD1 (6 bases). DNA of the CDR3: TGCGCCAGCAGCCAATTCAGGGGCCGGTCCTACGAGCAGTACTTC. Its translation: CASSQFRGRSYEQYF.